What follows is one TCR beta chain and its context. It lacks a known antigen. No much larger clonotype is one base removed from it; base qualities were not supplied. The data are from a study of OX40 agonist ivuxolimab in advanced cancers. With respect to the entire study: Ivuxolimab was an agonistic, fully human IgG2 monoclonal antibody directed against OX40 (CD134), a costimulatory receptor. Intravenous ivuxolimab was administered to patients every 2 weeks at six dose levels: 0.01, 0.1, 0.3, 1.5, 3 and 10 mg/kg. Among the 50 to 55 dose-escalation patients, 19 had hepatocellular carcinoma, roughly 15 melanoma, 9 renal cell carcinoma and 9 head and neck cancer. In the dose-escalation cohort, 70% to 90% of patients were male, and the mean age was roughly 56 years with a range of about 20 to 79. Prior anti-PD-1, anti-PD-L1 or anti-CTLA-4 therapy was permitted, and about two fifths of dose-escalation patients had received checkpoint inhibitors. Partial responses occurred in three dose-escalation patients: two with cutaneous melanoma and one with hepatocellular carcinoma. The purpose of peripheral TCRbeta sequencing was to test whether ivuxolimab changed TCR sequence diversity and led to clonal T-cell expansion. The paper covers the monotherapy dose-escalation part of the phase I ivuxolimab trial, which included N ≈ 50 patients. Study-level results and caveats: On average, CD8+ T cells showed more expanded clones than CD4+ T cells after ivuxolimab. At doses of 0.1 to 3.0 mg/kg, clonal expansion of both CD4+ and CD8+ blood T cells was observed from baseline to week 6. Partial responders in the 0.1-3.0 mg/kg groups had among the lowest normalized peripheral clonal expansion, especially among CD8+ T cells. Which antigens the clonally expanded peripheral T cells were specific for was not determined. Low levels of normalized T-cell clonal expansion were also shown by some nonresponding patients.

To sequence the TCRbeta CDR3 region, genomic DNA was isolated from the sorted cells. The immunoSEQ Assay was used for sequencing of TCRbeta CDR3 regions. Not all clones reach the TCRdb copy of this immuneACCESS table, which keeps in-frame sequences only. Checked studies attribute under half of the gap to unresolved V genes and leave the rest unexplained. The sample records around 30,000 clones, roughly 85% of which are singletons. Of the sample, around 10% falls within the top ten clones. The CDR3 starts with the cysteine, ends with the phenylalanine, and has 14 residues. The only DNA kept is the CDR3, 42 bases in frame from the first base. V is clipped by 5 bases and J by 2 bases, and the sequence between their germline boundaries is 10 bases long. Sequences MGHRA (CDR1) and YSYEKL (CDR2) are obtained from the germline V gene. Patients with autoimmune disease history or receiving systemic immunosuppression were excluded from the trial. In every dose cohort, peripheral blood was drawn for TCR sequencing at baseline, cycle 4 day 1, and cycle 7 day 1. Samples came from an open-label, multicenter, first-in-human phase I dose-escalation trial of ivuxolimab. The trial enrolled adults with locally advanced or metastatic head and neck squamous cell, hepatocellular, melanoma or renal cell carcinoma. CD4+ and CD8+ T cells were sorted separately from peripheral blood before TCR sequencing.

The chain joins TRBV4-1 to TRBJ2-1, with the D gene uncertain. Source: CD4+ or CD8+ T cells sorted from blood, taken in a trial of the OX40 agonist ivuxolimab. The origin of this receptor is an adult with an advanced solid tumor such as melanoma, head and neck, liver or kidney cancer. CDR3 region: CASSNVNTYNEQFF. In nucleotides, the sequence is TGCGCCAGCAGCAATGTGAATACCTACAATGAGCAGTTCTTC.